This TCR beta chain came from a study of T cell responses to AZD1222 COVID-19 vaccine. Of note for this clone: Its antigen is still unknown.

The repertoire was sequenced with immunoSEQ multiplex PCR; TCRdb's copy has only in-frame clones and lacks some. The sample carries roughly 140,000 clones, 88% recorded once. Germline trimming cut 0 bases from V and 7 bases from J; bases unmatched to any gene: 4. Germline CDR1 is SGDLS and CDR2 is YYNGEE. CDR3 size: 15 residues. Findings and limits, study-wide: Donors in the cohort were predominantly white British and more often female, and clonal diversity was possibly underestimated.

The chain links TRBV9 to TRBJ2-1; TRBD2 aligns across 10 bases. This sequence originates from an adult in good health. This sample comprised peripheral blood, obtained on day 0 of AZD1222 vaccination. For the CDR3, the DNA is TGTGCCAGCAGCGTAGGTGATAGCGGGAGGAATGAGCAGTTCTTC. The encoded protein is CASSVGDSGRNEQFF.